This is a list of T cell receptor beta chains from one sample in a study of Ad26.COV2.S vaccination and SARS-CoV-2 variants. Libraries were prepared by immunoSEQ multiplex PCR; TCRdb keeps only in-frame clonotypes and omits some of them. The sample holds approximately 400,000 clones, about four fifths seen once. The source material was peripheral blood, sampled in a trial of Ad26.COV2.S vaccine versus placebo. The receptors come from a person aged 18-60 years who received the Ad26.COV2.S COVID-19 vaccine or a placebo. Each CDR3 is given with its conserved first and last residue. A D gene is named only where the DNA matches it firmly. For some rows the clone size is stated as once, few or many, or as a class when expanded; others skip it.

d_gene: .; v_gene: TRBV6-2/TRBV6-3; j_gene: TRBJ2-7; abundance: .; CDR3nt: TGTGCCAGCAGCGCGTGGCAGGGCTACGAGCAGTACTTC; CDR3aa: CASSAWQGYEQYF
d_gene: TRBD2; v_gene: TRBV5-4; j_gene: TRBJ2-2; abundance: .; CDR3nt: TGTGCCAGCAGCTTGATTAGCGGGGGGAATACCGGGGAGCTGTTTTTT; CDR3aa: CASSLISGGNTGELFF
d_gene: TRBD2; v_gene: TRBV24-1; j_gene: TRBJ2-2; abundance: .; CDR3nt: TGTGCCACCAGTGATTTCCCCGTGGCGGGAGGCACCGGGGAGCTGTTTTTT; CDR3aa: CATSDFPVAGGTGELFF
d_gene: .; v_gene: TRBV7-8; j_gene: TRBJ2-2; abundance: .; CDR3nt: TGTGCCAGCAGGAAGACCAGGGGAGGCACCGGGGAGCTGTTTTTT; CDR3aa: CASRKTRGGTGELFF
d_gene: .; v_gene: TRBV18; j_gene: TRBJ2-5; abundance: .; CDR3nt: TGTGCCAGCCTTCTGACAGGCCAAGAGACCCAGTACTTC; CDR3aa: CASLLTGQETQYF
d_gene: TRBD1; v_gene: TRBV19; j_gene: TRBJ2-1; abundance: .; CDR3nt: TGTGCCAGTAGTATGGACAGGTACTTAGATGAGCAGTTCTTC; CDR3aa: CASSMDRYLDEQFF
d_gene: .; v_gene: TRBV6-1; j_gene: TRBJ1-2; abundance: few; CDR3nt: TGTGCCAGCAGTGAAACAGGGAACCTCTATGGCTACACCTTC; CDR3aa: CASSETGNLYGYTF
d_gene: TRBD2; v_gene: TRBV11-2; j_gene: TRBJ2-7; abundance: .; CDR3nt: TGTGCCAGCAGCCTTACTAGCGGGAGTCACGAGCAGTACTTC; CDR3aa: CASSLTSGSHEQYF
d_gene: .; v_gene: TRBV7-9; j_gene: TRBJ2-3; abundance: .; CDR3nt: TGTGCCAGCAGCGACTCAGGAGATACGCAGTATTTT; CDR3aa: CASSDSGDTQYF
d_gene: .; v_gene: TRBV4-2; j_gene: TRBJ2-7; abundance: few; CDR3nt: TGTGCCAGCAGCCAAGCGAGCTACTCCTACGAGCAGTACTTC; CDR3aa: CASSQASYSYEQYF
d_gene: TRBD1; v_gene: TRBV2; j_gene: TRBJ1-6; abundance: .; CDR3nt: TGTGCCAGCAGTGTTACAGGGGGCGCCGGTTCACCCCTCCACTTT; CDR3aa: CASSVTGGAGSPLHF
d_gene: .; v_gene: TRBV2; j_gene: TRBJ1-1; abundance: .; CDR3nt: TGTGCCACCCCGCGGGGCACTGAAGCTTTCTTT; CDR3aa: CATPRGTEAFF
d_gene: TRBD1; v_gene: TRBV6-6; j_gene: TRBJ1-3; abundance: few; CDR3nt: TGTGCCAGCAGTTACGGGGGGACAGTCTCTGGAAACACCATATATTTT; CDR3aa: CASSYGGTVSGNTIYF
d_gene: TRBD1; v_gene: TRBV6-5; j_gene: TRBJ2-2; abundance: .; CDR3nt: TGTGCCAGCAGTTACTCGACAGGGGCCGGGGAGCTGTTTTTT; CDR3aa: CASSYSTGAGELFF
d_gene: .; v_gene: TRBV5-1; j_gene: TRBJ2-3; abundance: .; CDR3nt: TGCGCCAGCAGCTTGGGACAGCTTAGCACAGATACGCAGTATTTT; CDR3aa: CASSLGQLSTDTQYF
d_gene: .; v_gene: TRBV29-1; j_gene: TRBJ2-1; abundance: .; CDR3nt: TGCAGCGTTGGAATCCGGGGATCCTACAATGAGCAGTTCTTC; CDR3aa: CSVGIRGSYNEQFF
d_gene: TRBD1; v_gene: TRBV6-5; j_gene: TRBJ2-7; abundance: .; CDR3nt: TGTGCCAGCAGCGCCCAGGGGGCAGGCTCCTACGAGCAGTACTTC; CDR3aa: CASSAQGAGSYEQYF
d_gene: TRBD2; v_gene: TRBV24-1; j_gene: TRBJ2-1; abundance: .; CDR3nt: TGTGCCACCAGTGAGGCCCCCCTAGCGGGAGAGTACAATGAGCAGTTCTTC; CDR3aa: CATSEAPLAGEYNEQFF
d_gene: .; v_gene: TRBV7-9; j_gene: TRBJ2-1; abundance: .; CDR3nt: TGTGCCAGCAGCTTAGACAATGAGCAGTTCTTC; CDR3aa: CASSLDNEQFF
d_gene: TRBD1; v_gene: TRBV18; j_gene: TRBJ2-1; abundance: .; CDR3nt: TGTGCCAGCTCTCGACAGAGGACAGGGATCTACAATGAGCAGTTCTTC; CDR3aa: CASSRQRTGIYNEQFF
d_gene: TRBD2; v_gene: TRBV6-5; j_gene: TRBJ2-7; abundance: .; CDR3nt: TGTGCCAGCAGGCTCGGGACTAGCGGTCTCTACGAGCAGTACTTC; CDR3aa: CASRLGTSGLYEQYF
d_gene: .; v_gene: TRBV5-1; j_gene: TRBJ1-2; abundance: .; CDR3nt: TGCGCCAGCAGCTTGGTGGTCGGGGGCTACTATGGCTACACCTTC; CDR3aa: CASSLVVGGYYGYTF
d_gene: TRBD2; v_gene: TRBV6-2/TRBV6-3; j_gene: TRBJ2-5; abundance: .; CDR3nt: TGTGCCAGCAGTTACCCAAGTCCCGGGACTAGCGGGGAACACCAAGAGACCCAGTACTTC; CDR3aa: CASSYPSPGTSGEHQETQYF
d_gene: TRBD2; v_gene: TRBV6-6; j_gene: TRBJ2-3; abundance: .; CDR3nt: TGTGCCAGCGGACTAGCCACCTTTACAGATACGCAGTATTTT; CDR3aa: CASGLATFTDTQYF
d_gene: .; v_gene: TRBV5-4; j_gene: TRBJ2-2; abundance: once; CDR3nt: TGTGCCAGCACCAGTCAGGGAAGGGGAAGGACCGGGGAGCTGTTTTTT; CDR3aa: CASTSQGRGRTGELFF
d_gene: TRBD2; v_gene: TRBV6-5; j_gene: TRBJ2-1; abundance: .; CDR3nt: TGTGCCAGCAGTAGGACTAGCGGGAGTCTTGAGCAGTTCTTC; CDR3aa: CASSRTSGSLEQFF
d_gene: .; v_gene: TRBV5-1; j_gene: TRBJ2-1; abundance: .; CDR3nt: TGCGCCAGCGGGGCTTACGATGAGCAGTTCTTC; CDR3aa: CASGAYDEQFF
d_gene: .; v_gene: TRBV7-6; j_gene: TRBJ1-1; abundance: once; CDR3nt: TGTGCCAGCAGTCAAGATGCATGGGGTGTAGCTTTCTTT; CDR3aa: CASSQDAWGVAFF
d_gene: .; v_gene: TRBV9; j_gene: TRBJ1-3; abundance: once; CDR3nt: TGTGCCAGCAGCGTAGGGACCACCAGCTCTGGAAACACCATATATTTT; CDR3aa: CASSVGTTSSGNTIYF
d_gene: .; v_gene: TRBV7-9; j_gene: TRBJ2-1; abundance: .; CDR3nt: TGTGCCAGCAGCTTAGGGGTGTGGGGGATAGTCGGCAATGAGCAGTTCTTC; CDR3aa: CASSLGVWGIVGNEQFF
d_gene: .; v_gene: TRBV29-1; j_gene: TRBJ2-3; abundance: once; CDR3nt: TGCAGCGTTTCCCTAGCAGATACGCAGTATTTT; CDR3aa: CSVSLADTQYF
d_gene: TRBD2; v_gene: TRBV5-6; j_gene: TRBJ2-7; abundance: .; CDR3nt: TGTGCCAGCAGCTTAGGGACTAGCGGGAGGTGGCCCGGGGAGCAGTACTTC; CDR3aa: CASSLGTSGRWPGEQYF
d_gene: TRBD1; v_gene: TRBV9; j_gene: TRBJ2-5; abundance: once; CDR3nt: TGTGCCAGCAGCGTAGGTTACCTGACAGGGGGAAAAGAGACCCAGTACTTC; CDR3aa: CASSVGYLTGGKETQYF
d_gene: .; v_gene: TRBV11-2; j_gene: TRBJ1-2; abundance: .; CDR3nt: TGTGCCAGCAGCCCACCGGGGGGTGAATATGGCTACACCTTC; CDR3aa: CASSPPGGEYGYTF
d_gene: .; v_gene: TRBV27; j_gene: TRBJ1-5; abundance: .; CDR3nt: TGTGCCAGCAGTTTATCGTTCAATCAGCCCCAGCATTTT; CDR3aa: CASSLSFNQPQHF
d_gene: .; v_gene: TRBV7-9; j_gene: TRBJ2-1; abundance: .; CDR3nt: TGTGCCAGCAGCTTAGGGAGGAATGAGCAGTTCTTC; CDR3aa: CASSLGRNEQFF
d_gene: TRBD2; v_gene: TRBV3-1/TRBV3-2; j_gene: TRBJ2-7; abundance: .; CDR3nt: TGTGCCAGCAGTCAACCGGGACTAGCGGGAGTTCCCCACGAGCAGTACTTC; CDR3aa: CASSQPGLAGVPHEQYF
d_gene: .; v_gene: TRBV4-1; j_gene: TRBJ1-2; abundance: .; CDR3nt: TGCGCCAGCAGCCAAGAAAGATATGGCTACACCTTC; CDR3aa: CASSQERYGYTF
d_gene: .; v_gene: TRBV6-1; j_gene: TRBJ2-1; abundance: .; CDR3nt: TGTGCCAGCAGTGAAGGCGCAGCCAGTGAGCAGTTCTTC; CDR3aa: CASSEGAASEQFF
d_gene: TRBD2; v_gene: TRBV5-1; j_gene: TRBJ2-1; abundance: .; CDR3nt: TGCGCCAGCAGCTATTTAGCGGGGGCGATGTACAATGAGCAGTTCTTC; CDR3aa: CASSYLAGAMYNEQFF
d_gene: .; v_gene: TRBV29-1; j_gene: TRBJ1-5; abundance: .; CDR3nt: TGCAGCGTTGTTCGTCAGGGCAATCAGCCCCAGCATTTT; CDR3aa: CSVVRQGNQPQHF
d_gene: TRBD1; v_gene: TRBV29-1; j_gene: TRBJ2-3; abundance: .; CDR3nt: TGCAGCGTTGGAAGGGGGCTCGCAGATACGCAGTATTTT; CDR3aa: CSVGRGLADTQYF